Each of the 28 T cell receptor beta chains below was sequenced from the same sample in a study of a mutant IDH1 vaccine in newly diagnosed glioma. The time point denotes: baseline, week 1 (first vaccination visit). Treatment noted: pre-vaccination baseline after standard-of-care therapy. Here immunoSEQ multiplex PCR was the method, and the copy in TCRdb shows in-frame clones only, minus some. This table holds fewer than 50,000 clones, over 85% found once. This specimen was PBMCs, taken from a glioma patient treated with radiotherapy, temozolomide or both. These TCRs come from a young man with glioma.

The rearrangement uses TRBV11-2 and TRBJ2-7, with 10 positions matching TRBD2. CDR1 is SGHAT and CDR2 is FQNNGV in the germline V gene. J gave up 4 bases and V 3 bases, and 3 bases lay outside the gene matches. The CDR3 extends over 14 amino acids. The CDR3 reads CASSLASGSYEQYF. For the CDR3, the DNA is TGTGCCAGCAGCTTGGCTAGCGGGAGTTACGAGCAGTACTTC.

The rearrangement uses TRBV6-1 and TRBJ2-7, with D unclear. The CDR3 covers 15 residues. V was cut by 6 bases and J by 1 base, with 16 bases left in between. From germline, CDR1 is MNHNS and CDR2 SASEGT. CDR3 amino acids: CASRKVVDPSYEQYF. In DNA, the CDR3 is TGTGCCAGCAGAAAGGTGGTAGATCCATCCTACGAGCAGTACTTC.

The gene calls are TRBV2 and TRBJ2-6, with D unresolved. Trimming removed 10 bases at V and 0 bases at J, with 13 bases between. The germline gives CDR1 SNHLY, CDR2 FYNNEI. The length of the CDR3 is 15 residues. CDR3: CATAPMGSGANVLTF. CDR3 nucleotides: TGTGCCACCGCCCCCATGGGCTCTGGGGCCAACGTCCTGACTTTC.

The chain combines TRBV4-3 with TRBJ1-1; unclear D gene. The germline V gene encodes CDR1 LGHNA and CDR2 YSLEER. Trimming removed 0 bases from V and 6 bases from J, with 14 bases in between. CDR3 length equals 15 residues. The CDR3 nucleotides are TGCGCCAGCAGCCAAGATCCGGCACGGGTCCCTGAAGCTTTCTTT. Encoded protein: CASSQDPARVPEAFF.

The chain has TRBV9 and TRBJ2-1; D is uncertain. The CDR3 runs to 16 residues. Trimming removed 1 base at V and 0 bases at J, with 11 bases between. The germline V gene has CDR1 SGDLS and CDR2 YYNGEE. CDR3 sequence: CASSVSLHGSYNEQFF. CDR3 DNA sequence: TGTGCCAGCAGCGTAAGCCTGCACGGCTCCTACAATGAGCAGTTCTTC.

The chain joins TRBV9 to TRBJ1-1; D unresolved. The CDR3 has 13 amino acids. Germline assignment: CDR1 SGDLS and CDR2 YYNGEE. Between the trimmed V and J ends, which lost 0 bases and 3 bases, there was a span of 6 bases. CDR3 amino acids: CASSVEYDTEAFF. The DNA for the CDR3 is TGTGCCAGCAGCGTAGAATATGACACTGAAGCTTTCTTT.

This clone was observed once. This chain uses TRBV25-1 with TRBJ2-1; TRBD1 aligns across 7 bases. Germline V gives CDR1 MGHDK, CDR2 SYGVNS. This CDR3 spans 14 amino acids. J was trimmed by 6 bases and V by 2 bases; bases with no gene match: 4. The CDR3 spells CASSEPGTVNEQFF. CDR3 in DNA: TGTGCCAGCAGTGAACCTGGGACAGTCAATGAGCAGTTCTTC.

The chain joins TRBV4-1 to TRBJ2-6; D is ambiguous. With 0 bases removed from V and 0 bases from J, the gap between germline ends came to 18 bases. This CDR3 has 20 amino acids. The germline CDR1 and CDR2 sequences are MGHRA and YSYEKL. This CDR3 is CASSQDLRRITFSGANVLTF. Here the CDR3 DNA reads TGCGCCAGCAGCCAAGATCTCCGGCGGATAACATTCTCTGGGGCCAACGTCCTGACTTTC.

The chain uses TRBV6-5 and TRBJ1-1, with TRBD1 as a possible D gene (5 bases). This CDR3 has 14 amino acids. Germline CDR1 and CDR2: MNHEY and SVGAGI. The ends were cut back, 7 bases at V and 6 bases at J, with 18 bases in the middle. This CDR3 is CASKGPGWSAEAFF. CDR3 bases: TGTGCCAGCAAGGGTCCAGGGTGGAGCGCTGAAGCTTTCTTT.

The chain links TRBV2 to TRBJ1-1; D is ambiguous. Germline loops: CDR1 SNHLY, CDR2 FYNNEI. Trimming took off 8 bases at V and 3 bases at J, with 16 bases between the two ends. There are 14 residues in the CDR3. This CDR3 is CASSLRVRDTEAFF. For the CDR3, the DNA is TGTGCCAGCTCCTTACGCGTAAGGGACACTGAAGCTTTCTTT.

The rearrangement links TRBV19 to TRBJ1-1; the match to TRBD1 covers 9 bases. V was pared by 3 bases and J by 1 base, with 3 bases of the junction left unmatched. The CDR3 length is 15 residues. Per germline, CDR1 LNHDA and CDR2 SQIVND (reference sequence). The CDR3 is CASSIKQGANTEAFF. CDR3 in DNA: TGTGCCAGTAGTATCAAACAGGGGGCGAACACTGAAGCTTTCTTT.

The chain combines TRBV6-7 with TRBJ2-7; no definite D call. TRBV6-7 is an ORF, with its function uncertain. V dropped 2 bases and J dropped 0 bases, with 14 bases sitting between them. The CDR3 is 16 residues long. The CDR3 loop is CASSYPFTGPSYEQYF. The CDR3 DNA reads TGTGCCAGCAGTTACCCTTTCACTGGTCCCTCCTACGAGCAGTACTTC.

CDR3 sequence reads: CASSSGTEAFF. CDR3 in DNA: TGTGCCAGCAGCTCGGGCACTGAAGCTTTCTTT. This chain joins TRBV7-9 and TRBJ1-1; D is uncertain. The V gene's germline CDR1 is SEHNR and CDR2 FQNEAQ (reference sequence). The CDR3 covers 11 residues. Trimming stripped 4 bases from V and 4 bases from J, with 4 bases between.

The chain joins TRBV7-8 to TRBJ2-7; 12 positions agree with TRBD2. Looked up from germline, CDR1 is SGHVS and CDR2 is FQNEAQ. This CDR3 is built from 16 residues. The V and J ends lost 1 base and 2 bases, in that order; junction bases with no gene match: 3. The CDR3 region is CASSLGASGRAYEQYF. CDR3 sequence (DNA): TGTGCCAGCAGCTTAGGCGCTAGCGGGAGGGCCTACGAGCAGTACTTC.

This chain links TRBV30 with TRBJ1-2; D call uncertain. The CDR3 runs 11 residues. V lost 3 bases, J lost 8 bases, and 10 bases lay in between. CDR1 and CDR2 (germline): GTSNPN, SVGIG (reference sequence). CDR3 sequence (DNA): TGTGCCTGGAGCGCCGGGCGCGGCTACACCTTC. Its protein product is CAWSAGRGYTF.

This sequence joins TRBV29-1 and TRBJ1-2; D is ambiguous. V was trimmed by 4 bases and J by 7 bases, leaving 13 bases between them. This CDR3 comprises 12 residues. Per the germline V gene, CDR1 is SQVTM and CDR2 is ANQGSEA. CDR3 sequence: CSVADWGGGYTF. CDR3 DNA sequence: TGCAGCGTTGCGGATTGGGGTGGTGGCTACACCTTC.

This clone has only one observation. This chain links TRBV4-1 with TRBJ1-4, with unresolved D. V gave up 3 bases and J gave up 2 bases, with 13 bases separating them. CDR1 MGHRA and CDR2 YSYEKL come from the germline V gene. The CDR3 runs 16 residues. The CDR3 protein is CASSQGNYQTNEKLFF. CDR3 nucleotides: TGCGCCAGCAGCCAGGGTAATTACCAGACTAATGAAAAACTGTTTTTT.

This clone was seen a single time. J is TRBJ2-7 and V is TRBV5-1, with D unclear. V shed 4 bases and J shed 0 bases, with 8 bases lying between them. CDR3 length equals 13 residues. Per the germline V gene, CDR1 is SGHRS and CDR2 is YFSETQ. The CDR3 bases are TGCGCCAGCAGCGTCGCAGGCTCCTACGAGCAGTACTTC. It specifies CASSVAGSYEQYF.

A single count supports this clone. The V call is TRBV20-1, the J call TRBJ2-1; D is uncertain. V shed 8 bases and J shed 12 bases, with 14 bases lying between them. Germline assignment: CDR1 DFQATT and CDR2 SNEGSKA (reference sequence). The CDR3 totals 10 residues. The chain's CDR3 is CSSPNARQFF. The CDR3 DNA sequence: TGCAGTTCCCCCAACGCAAGGCAGTTCTTC.

V is TRBV29-1 and J is TRBJ2-1; TRBD2 is a possible D gene (6 bases). Between the trimmed V and J ends, which lost 3 bases and 11 bases, there was a span of 11 bases. Germline V gene data show CDR1 as SQVTM and CDR2 as ANQGSEA. CDR3 length: 11 amino acids. CDR3 sequence (DNA): TGCAGCGTTGAGGACGGACTAAAGCAGTTCTTC. This codes for CSVEDGLKQFF.

This clone has only one observation. DNA for the CDR3: TGCGCCAGCAGCCAAGTGGACAGTAAAGGAAACACCATATATTTT. Translating gives CASSQVDSKGNTIYF. V usage is TRBV4-1 and J usage is TRBJ1-3; D is possibly TRBD1 (6 bases). This CDR3 has 15 residues. V gave up 1 base and J gave up 4 bases, with 11 bases separating them. CDR1 MGHRA and CDR2 YSYEKL come from the germline V gene.

This clone was recorded once. The V call is TRBV6-1, the J call TRBJ2-7, with D uncertain. The length of the CDR3 is 11 residues. The germline CDR1 and CDR2 sequences are MNHNS and SASEGT. V was cut by 6 bases and J by 6 bases, with 9 bases left in between. The CDR3: CASSPTVEQYF. The CDR3 nucleotides read TGTGCCAGCAGCCCGACCGTCGAGCAGTACTTC.

The rearrangement joins TRBV5-6 to TRBJ1-1; 10 bases are shared with TRBD1. Germline V gene sequence: CDR1 SGHDT, CDR2 YYEEEE. The CDR3 is 16 residues long. J was trimmed by 3 bases and V by 4 bases; bases with no gene match: 9. The CDR3 DNA sequence: TGTGCCAGCAGCCTTGACAGGGGGCCGGTGGACACTGAAGCTTTCTTT. Translation: CASSLDRGPVDTEAFF.

This sequence joins TRBV7-9 and TRBJ2-3; D could derive from TRBD1 or TRBD2 (5 bases each). Germline CDR1 and CDR2: SEHNR and FQNEAQ (reference sequence). This CDR3 contains 17 residues. V was clipped by 3 bases and J by 1 base, with 17 bases between them. The DNA for the CDR3 is TGTGCCAGCAGCTTCCGGCAGGGCGCGGGTCGCACAGATACGCAGTATTTT. It encodes CASSFRQGAGRTDTQYF.

The rearrangement links TRBV2 to TRBJ2-7; tentative D call: TRBD1 (5 bases). V gave up 7 bases and J gave up 3 bases, with 10 bases separating them. This CDR3 comprises 12 residues. CDR1 is SNHLY and CDR2 is FYNNEI in the germline V gene. CDR3 amino acids: CASNSDSYEQYF. The CDR3 nucleotides read TGTGCCAGCAACTCTGACAGCTACGAGCAGTACTTC.

The rearrangement uses TRBV29-1 and TRBJ1-2; D possibly corresponds to TRBD1 (6 bases). The CDR3 length is 14 residues. The V gene lost 5 bases and the J gene lost 5 bases, with 18 bases spanning the gap. Per germline, CDR1 SQVTM and CDR2 ANQGSEA. This chain's CDR3 is CSVPLGHSKYGYTF. Written as DNA, the CDR3 is TGCAGCGTTCCCTTGGGACATTCCAAGTATGGCTACACCTTC.

The genes are TRBV6-6 and TRBJ1-4; D ambiguous. V shed 4 bases and J shed 0 bases, with 9 bases lying between them. Germline CDR1 is MNHNY and CDR2 is SVGAGI (reference sequence). This CDR3 has 15 amino acids. CDR3 protein: CASSSPRTTNEKLFF. CDR3 sequence (DNA): TGTGCCAGCAGTTCCCCCCGCACAACTAATGAAAAACTGTTTTTT.

The rearrangement joins TRBV5-4 to TRBJ2-2; the D call may be TRBD1 or TRBD2 (5 bases each). CDR1 is SGHNT and CDR2 is YYREEE in the germline V gene (reference sequence). This CDR3 comprises 16 residues. V was pared by 5 bases and J by 3 bases, with 17 bases between. In DNA, the CDR3 is TGTGCCAGCAGGGGGGACGGCGGACGATACACCGGGGAGCTGTTTTTT. Protein product: CASRGDGGRYTGELFF.